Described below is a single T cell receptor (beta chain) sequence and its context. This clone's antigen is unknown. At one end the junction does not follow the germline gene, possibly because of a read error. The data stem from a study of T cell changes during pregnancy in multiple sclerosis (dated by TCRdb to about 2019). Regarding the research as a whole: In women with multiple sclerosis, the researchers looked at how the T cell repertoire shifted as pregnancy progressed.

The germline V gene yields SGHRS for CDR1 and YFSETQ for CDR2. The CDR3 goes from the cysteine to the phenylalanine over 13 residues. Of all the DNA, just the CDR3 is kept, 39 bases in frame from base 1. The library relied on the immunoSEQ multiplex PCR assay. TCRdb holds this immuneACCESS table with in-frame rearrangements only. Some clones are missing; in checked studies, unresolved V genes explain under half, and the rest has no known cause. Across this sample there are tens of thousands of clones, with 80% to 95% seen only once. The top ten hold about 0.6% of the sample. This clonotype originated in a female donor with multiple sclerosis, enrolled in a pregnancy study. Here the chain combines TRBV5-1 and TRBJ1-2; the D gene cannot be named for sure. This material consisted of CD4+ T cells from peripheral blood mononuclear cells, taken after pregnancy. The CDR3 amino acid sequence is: CASRLEGGYGYTF. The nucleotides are TGCGCCAGCAGGTTGGAAGGCGGCTATGGCTACACCTTC.